These 15 T cell receptor beta chains share one sample of origin, sequenced in a study of blood T cell repertoires in COVID-19. Clones were sequenced by immunoSEQ multiplex PCR, and TCRdb holds only the in-frame ones, with some missing. Among 200,000 to 300,000 clones listed, roughly 86% were seen once. Sequencing was carried out using peripheral blood. The receptors were gathered from a woman between 55 and 75 years old with COVID-19, enrolled during active disease.

The chain joins TRBV7-3 to TRBJ2-3, with 15 bases that match TRBD2. The ends lost 5 bases at V and 5 bases at J; junction bases unmatched: 5. CDR3 length: 16 amino acids. The germline V gene encodes CDR1 SGHTA and CDR2 FQGTGA. Here the CDR3 reads CASSPRTSGRGDTQYF. The CDR3 bases are TGTGCCAGCAGCCCCCGGACTAGCGGGAGGGGAGATACGCAGTATTTT.

The J gene is TRBJ1-5, the V gene TRBV7-8; 8 bases align to TRBD1. CDR1 is SGHVS, CDR2 FQNEAQ, per germline. The CDR3 sequence is 15 residues long. Losses at the gene ends were 3 bases for V and 6 bases for J; bases not matched to a gene: 7. The CDR3 DNA sequence: TGTGCCAGCAGCTTGGACAGGGTAGATAGTCAGCCCCAGCATTTT. Translation gives CASSLDRVDSQPQHF.

CDR3 loop: CASSQDKSTDTQYF. In DNA form, the CDR3 reads TGTGCCAGCAGCCAGGACAAAAGCACAGATACGCAGTATTTT. The rearrangement links TRBV7-9 to TRBJ2-3; D may be TRBD1 (5 bases). V gave up 5 bases and J gave up 0 bases, with 9 bases separating them. CDR1 and CDR2 (germline): SEHNR, FQNEAQ (reference sequence). The CDR3 spans 14 residues. Based on the CDR3 plus reference TRBV7-9 and TRBJ2-3, the full variable domain is DTGVSQNPRHKITKRGQNVTFRCDPISEHNRLYWYRQTLGQGPEFLTYFQNEAQLEKSRLLSDRFSAERPKGSFSTLEIQRTEQGDSAMYLCASSQDKSTDTQYFGPGTRLTVL.

The J gene is TRBJ1-1, the V gene TRBV29-1; no firm D call. The V end was cut by 0 bases, the J end by 11 bases, with 13 bases between. The CDR3 is made up of 12 amino acids. CDR1 is SQVTM, CDR2 ANQGSEA, per germline. The CDR3 region is CSVEENEAVAFF. DNA for the CDR3: TGCAGCGTTGAAGAGAACGAGGCTGTTGCTTTCTTT.

This clone was picked up one time. The chain uses TRBV5-1 and TRBJ2-5; D is unclear. This CDR3 contains 14 residues. Germline V gene data show CDR1 as SGHRS and CDR2 as YFSETQ. Trimming left V 2 bases short and J 3 bases short, with 11 bases between. The CDR3 DNA is TGCGCCAGCAGCTTCAACTCCTTCAAAGAGACCCAGTACTTC. Protein product: CASSFNSFKETQYF.

The chain links TRBV5-6 to TRBJ2-1; no firm D call. This CDR3 contains 16 residues. Trimming removed 4 bases at V and 1 base at J, with 15 bases between. Per germline, CDR1 SGHDT and CDR2 YYEEEE. The CDR3 region has the DNA TGTGCCAGCAGCACGCGCCCCTCTTATTCCTACAATGAGCAGTTCTTC. It specifies CASSTRPSYSYNEQFF. The whole variable domain, filled in from reference TRBV5-6 and TRBJ2-1, reads DAGVTQSPTHLIKTRGQQVTLRCSPKSGHDTVSWYQQALGQGPQFIFQYYEEEERQRGNFPDRFSGHQFPNYSSELNVNALLLGDSALYLCASSTRPSYSYNEQFFGPGTRLTVL.

This clone came up once. This rearrangement joins TRBV5-4 to TRBJ2-7, with D perhaps matching TRBD1 (5 bases). Germline values: CDR1 SGHNT, CDR2 YYREEE (reference sequence). V lost 2 bases, J lost 3 bases, and 12 bases lay in between. This CDR3 is 14 amino acids long. DNA for the CDR3: TGTGCCAGCAGCTTCGGCGGACAAATCTACGAGCAGTACTTC. This codes for CASSFGGQIYEQYF.

The genes are TRBV28 and TRBJ2-7; 7 nucleotides line up with TRBD2. Germline V gives CDR1 MDHEN, CDR2 SYDVKM. The V and J ends lost 11 bases and 6 bases, in that order; junction bases with no gene match: 16. This CDR3 contains 14 residues. CDR3 nucleotides: TGTGCCTCTTCTCGTTGGGGGGGAGTAGGCGAGCAGTACTTC. It specifies CASSRWGGVGEQYF.

The V call is TRBV4-3, the J call TRBJ1-1, with 8 positions matching TRBD1. Germline lookup yields CDR1 LGHNA and CDR2 YSLEER. The J segment lost 6 bases and the V segment lost 5 bases, leaving 11 bases of the junction unmatched. The CDR3 spans 15 residues. CDR3 sequence (DNA): TGCGCCAGCAGCAGAGGCGCAGGGGGCAGGTCTGAAGCTTTCTTT. This translates into CASSRGAGGRSEAFF.

Here the CDR3 DNA reads TGTGCCAGCAGCGTAGGGGGACTGAATCAGCCCCAGCATTTT. Translated: CASSVGGLNQPQHF. The genes are TRBV9 and TRBJ1-5; D perhaps matches TRBD1 (5 bases). Looked up from germline, CDR1 is SGDLS and CDR2 is YYNGEE. CDR3 size: 14 residues. V dropped 0 bases and J dropped 4 bases, with 8 bases sitting between them.

The chain recombines TRBV18 with TRBJ2-7, with a possible D match to TRBD1 (6 bases). CDR1 and CDR2 (germline): KGHSH, LQKENI. The ends were cut back, 2 bases at V and 1 base at J, with 12 bases in the middle. The CDR3 covers 15 residues. The CDR3 protein is CASSPSFGQSYEQYF. CDR3 DNA: TGTGCCAGCTCACCAAGCTTTGGACAGTCCTACGAGCAGTACTTC.

The J gene is TRBJ1-2, the V gene TRBV7-9; D is perhaps TRBD1 (6 bases). V lost 5 bases and J lost 4, with 11 bases in between. The CDR3 has 13 amino acids. Germline CDR1 reads SEHNR; CDR2 reads FQNEAQ (reference sequence). CDR3 sequence reads: CASSPGQIYGYTF. CDR3 nucleotides: TGTGCCAGCAGCCCAGGACAGATCTATGGCTACACCTTC.

This chain links TRBV9 with TRBJ1-1, with 8 positions matching TRBD1. V lost 4 bases and J lost 4; bases outside the gene matches: 9. The CDR3 length is 15 residues. The germline CDR1 and CDR2 sequences are SGDLS and YYNGEE. CDR3: CASSPRQGMSTEAFF. In nucleotides, the CDR3 is TGTGCCAGCAGCCCCCGACAGGGGATGAGCACTGAAGCTTTCTTT.

The rearrangement links TRBV5-1 to TRBJ2-3, with TRBD2 matching 10 bases. This CDR3 region has 14 residues. Losses at the gene ends were 2 bases for V and 4 bases for J; bases not matched to a gene: 1. Germline-derived CDR1 and CDR2 are SGHRS and YFSETQ. CDR3 in amino acids: CASSFTSGADTQYF. In DNA, the CDR3 is TGCGCCAGCAGCTTTACTAGCGGGGCAGATACGCAGTATTTT.

This clone was observed a few times. The chain uses TRBV28 and TRBJ1-2, with D possibly TRBD1 on 5 matching bases. The CDR3 runs 14 residues. Looked up from germline, CDR1 is MDHEN and CDR2 is SYDVKM. Trimming took off 9 bases at V and 4 bases at J, with 18 bases between the two ends. In nucleotides, the CDR3 is TGTGCCAGTGCCCTCGGGGGGACGGGCTATGGCTACACCTTC. It specifies CASALGGTGYGYTF.